This paragraph covers one T cell receptor (beta chain) sequence. It has no known antigen specificity. No much larger clone is present one base from it, and per-base qualities are unavailable. CDR1 and CDR2, per the germline V gene, are SGHVS and FQNEAQ. Counted from cysteine to phenylalanine, this CDR3 has 18 amino acids. Left in the record is the CDR3 DNA by itself, 54 bases read in frame from the first base. At the junction V is shortened by 0 bases and J by 3 bases; bases outside the gene matches: 7. Libraries came from the immunoSEQ multiplex PCR assay. Following the manufacturer's protocol, the hsTCRB Kit was used to amplify rearranged TCR beta chain sequences. Sequencing of TCRB libraries was carried out on an Illumina MiSeq. The authors' pipeline ran thus. Demultiplexing, trimming and gene mapping were performed with the kit vendor's proprietary platform. Not all clones reach the TCRdb copy of this immuneACCESS table, which keeps in-frame sequences only. Checked studies attribute under half of the gap to unresolved V genes and leave the rest unexplained. V and J calls and clone size follow that table, whereas D and trimming were derived from the DNA. Recorded for this sample are tens of thousands of clones; about 88% of them occurred a single time. The top ten clonotypes cover about 2% of the sample.

This sample is drawn from a study of a mutant IDH1 vaccine in newly diagnosed glioma (TCRdb year 2021). Study-wide context: In the chemotherapy-containing groups, vaccination started alongside temozolomide cycles, whereas in patients who had radiotherapy alone it started 4-6 weeks after radiotherapy. Prior to enrollment, standard therapy consisting of radiotherapy alone, temozolomide alone, or radiochemotherapy with temozolomide had been administered to patients, with the combination being received by most patients. Longitudinal TCRB deep sequencing was done for about two dozen treated patients, wherever samples were available for exploratory analyses. Of the roughly 34 treated patients, approximately 62% were male and around 40% were female, and the mean age was approximately 39 years. Peripheral blood samples were drawn at six visits, namely V03 (baseline), V05, V07, V10, V12 and V13. The week-35 safety follow-up was designated visit V12, and the week-47 end of study was designated visit V13.

The study at large found these results: Availability determined which PBMC samples were chosen for TCRB deep sequencing. No apparent relationship was observed between pseudoprogression and alterations in the top peripheral T cell clonotypes detected by TCRB sequencing. The authors stated that sample limitations prevented analyses of patient blood samples from being reproduced. Across multiple MHC alleles, vaccine-induced immune responses were seen in 90% to 95% of patients.

The intended sense of this specimen's time point label: week 35, safety follow-up. A 20-mer mutant IDH1 peptide at 300 micrograms in Montanide made up each vaccine dose, which was injected subcutaneously together with topical imiquimod. Patients received eight vaccinations in weeks 1, 3, 5, 7, 11, 15, 19 and 23, corresponding to visits V03 through V10. The donors had newly diagnosed IDH1-mutant astrocytomas of WHO grade 3 or 4 that showed loss of nuclear ATRX. The samples were drawn from NOA16, a multicentre, single-arm, open-label phase I trial in Germany that tested a mutant IDH1 peptide vaccine in humans for the first time. Genomic DNA for TCRB sequencing was extracted from EDTA blood using the DNeasy Blood and Tissue Kit.

The chain was built from TRBV7-8 and TRBJ2-7; 14 middle bases align to TRBD2. Sequences were derived from PBMCs, sampled from a glioma patient whose treatment included an IDH1 peptide vaccine. The receptor was derived from a man between 25 and 39 years old with glioma. CDR3 sequence: CASSLARLAGGPNYEQYF. The nucleotide sequence is TGTGCCAGCAGCTTAGCCCGACTAGCGGGAGGGCCGAACTACGAGCAGTACTTC.